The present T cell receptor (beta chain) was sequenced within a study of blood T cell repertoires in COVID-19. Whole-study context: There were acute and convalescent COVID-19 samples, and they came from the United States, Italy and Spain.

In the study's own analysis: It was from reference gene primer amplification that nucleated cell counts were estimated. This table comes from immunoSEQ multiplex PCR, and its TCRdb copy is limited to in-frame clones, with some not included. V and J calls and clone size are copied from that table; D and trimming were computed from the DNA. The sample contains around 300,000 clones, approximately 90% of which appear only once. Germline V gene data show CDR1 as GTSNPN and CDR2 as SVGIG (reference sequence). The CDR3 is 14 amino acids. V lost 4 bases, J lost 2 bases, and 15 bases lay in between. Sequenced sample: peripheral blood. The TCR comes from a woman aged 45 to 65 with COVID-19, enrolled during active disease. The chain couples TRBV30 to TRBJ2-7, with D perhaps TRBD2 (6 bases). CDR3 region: CAWTPRGLPYEQYF. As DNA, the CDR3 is TGTGCCTGGACCCCCCGAGGACTACCCTACGAGCAGTACTTC.